This T cell receptor (beta chain) was recovered during a study of lymphopenia after photon versus proton radiotherapy. Some clones are missing from TCRdb's copy, which holds only in-frame ones; the method was immunoSEQ multiplex PCR. The sample contains some 25,000 clones, 80% to 90% of which appear only once. As concerns this clone: Its antigen is unidentified.

From germline, CDR1 is MNHEY and CDR2 SMNVEV (reference sequence). This CDR3 is 16 amino acids long. V was clipped by 3 bases and J by 4 bases; unmatched bases: 6. General study results and limits: Relative stability marked proton patients; photon patients lost diversity and naive cells. In patients who died, overall survival fell as post-nadir TCR diversity dropped more.

The J gene is TRBJ2-2, the V gene TRBV27, with TRBD2 matching over 9 bases. This TCR came from a man aged 50-60 years with gastric cancer. Sequenced here: peripheral blood, sampled from a patient treated with photon-based radiotherapy. The CDR3 sequence is CASSFAGGPSTGELFF. The CDR3 bases are TGTGCCAGCAGTTTCGCGGGGGGGCCCAGCACCGGGGAGCTGTTTTTT.